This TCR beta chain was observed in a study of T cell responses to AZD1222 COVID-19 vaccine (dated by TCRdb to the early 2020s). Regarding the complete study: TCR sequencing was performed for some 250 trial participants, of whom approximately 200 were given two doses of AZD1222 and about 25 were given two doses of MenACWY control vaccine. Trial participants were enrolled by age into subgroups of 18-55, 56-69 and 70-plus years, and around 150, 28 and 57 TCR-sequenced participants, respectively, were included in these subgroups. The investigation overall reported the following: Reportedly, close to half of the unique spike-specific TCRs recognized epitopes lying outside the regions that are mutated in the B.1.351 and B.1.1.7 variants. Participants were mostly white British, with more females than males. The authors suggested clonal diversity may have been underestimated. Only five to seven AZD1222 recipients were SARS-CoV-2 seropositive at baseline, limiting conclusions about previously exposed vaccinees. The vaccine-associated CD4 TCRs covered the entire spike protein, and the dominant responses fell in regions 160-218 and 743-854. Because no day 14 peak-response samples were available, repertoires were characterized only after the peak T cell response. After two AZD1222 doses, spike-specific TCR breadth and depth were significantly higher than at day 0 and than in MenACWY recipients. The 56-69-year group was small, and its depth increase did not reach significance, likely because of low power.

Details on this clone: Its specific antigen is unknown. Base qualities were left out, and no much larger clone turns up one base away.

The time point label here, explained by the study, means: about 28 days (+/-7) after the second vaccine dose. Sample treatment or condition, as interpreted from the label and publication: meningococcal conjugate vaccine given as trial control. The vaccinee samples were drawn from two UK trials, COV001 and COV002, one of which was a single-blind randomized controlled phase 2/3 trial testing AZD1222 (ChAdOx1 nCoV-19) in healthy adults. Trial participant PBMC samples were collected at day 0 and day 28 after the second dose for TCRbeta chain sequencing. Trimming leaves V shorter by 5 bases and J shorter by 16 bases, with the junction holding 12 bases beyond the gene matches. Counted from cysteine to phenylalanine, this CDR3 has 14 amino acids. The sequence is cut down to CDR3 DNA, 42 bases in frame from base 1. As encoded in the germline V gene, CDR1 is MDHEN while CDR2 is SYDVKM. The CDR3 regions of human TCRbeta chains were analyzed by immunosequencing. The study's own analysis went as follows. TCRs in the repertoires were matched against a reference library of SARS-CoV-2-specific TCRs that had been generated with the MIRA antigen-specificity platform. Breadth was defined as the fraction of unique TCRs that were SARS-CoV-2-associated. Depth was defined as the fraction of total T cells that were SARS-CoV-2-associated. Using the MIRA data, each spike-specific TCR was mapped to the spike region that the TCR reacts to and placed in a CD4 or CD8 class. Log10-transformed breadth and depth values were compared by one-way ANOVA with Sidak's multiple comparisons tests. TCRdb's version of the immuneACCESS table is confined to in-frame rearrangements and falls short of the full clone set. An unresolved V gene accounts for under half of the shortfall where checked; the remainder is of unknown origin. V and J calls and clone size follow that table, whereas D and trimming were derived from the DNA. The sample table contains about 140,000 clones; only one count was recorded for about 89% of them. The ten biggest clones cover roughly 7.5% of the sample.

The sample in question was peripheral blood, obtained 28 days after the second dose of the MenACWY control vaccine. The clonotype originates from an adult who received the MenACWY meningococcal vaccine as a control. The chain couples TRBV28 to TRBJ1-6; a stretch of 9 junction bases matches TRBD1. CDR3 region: CASSGGQGTSVLHF. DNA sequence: TGTGCCAGCAGTGGGGGACAGGGCACCTCGGTACTCCACTTT.